The 12 T cell receptor beta chains given below trace back to one sample, sequenced in a study of T cell repertoires in cytomegalovirus infection (dated by TCRdb to between 2018 and 2021). Antigens of these TCRs are unknown. Sequencing instrument: Illumina HiSeq 1500. TCRdb trimmed the raw reads at Q25, called clones with MiXCR and kept productive beta chains. Rows are unified per CDR3 protein, each entry keeping the most common DNA and genes. In all, the sample holds roughly 70,000 distinct CDR3 sequences, and roughly 20% of those were seen once. The biggest ten clones account for about 72% of the sample. The sample's treatment or condition label is to be understood as: in vitro stimulation with specific CMV peptide epitopes to enrich CMV-specific T cells. The material sequenced was CD8+ T cells from cultured PBMCs, taken from culture after CMV antigen stimulation. Receptors were obtained from a human donor in good health (CMV status not recorded). Some clones in this sample may be carry-over from other donors' samples.

The chain's CDR3 is CASSLDGTAHQPQHF. The CDR3 DNA reads as TGTGCCAGCAGCTTAGATGGGACAGCGCATCAGCCCCAGCATTTT. The chain employs TRBV11-2 and TRBJ1-5; TRBD1 matches 7 bases. V was pared by 0 bases and J by 5 bases, with 4 bases of the junction left unmatched. This CDR3 contains 15 residues. CDR1 is SGHAT, CDR2 FQNNGV, per germline.

In this sample, this clonotype turned up a few times. The DNA for the CDR3 is TGTGCCAGCAGTGAAGCGCAAGTATGGGGCGGGGAGGCCCAGTACTTC. Residues: CASSEAQVWGGEAQYF. The V and J genes are TRBV6-1 and TRBJ2-5; possible D gene TRBD2, 6 bases. Germline lookup yields CDR1 MNHNS and CDR2 SASEGT. This CDR3 comprises 16 residues. Trimming shortened V by 0 bases and J by 9 bases, and 20 bases separated the two germline ends.

This rearrangement joins TRBV30 to TRBJ1-5; D is unclear. The CDR3 length is 13 residues. Germline-derived CDR1 and CDR2 are GTSNPN and SVGIG (reference sequence). V was trimmed by 1 base and J by 3 bases, leaving 7 bases between them. The CDR3 DNA sequence: TGTGCCTGGAGTGCCAGTTTCAATCAGCCCCAGCATTTT. Its translation is CAWSASFNQPQHF.

The genes are TRBV7-9 and TRBJ1-1; no clear D. The CDR3 is 15 amino acids. Looked up from germline, CDR1 is SEHNR and CDR2 is FQNEAQ (reference sequence). V was cut by 2 bases and J by 2 bases, with 12 bases left in between. CDR3 DNA sequence: TGTGCCAGCAGCTTAAAGGCCGGGATTAACACTGAAGCTTTCTTT. Residues: CASSLKAGINTEAFF.

This clonotype has just a few counts. The rearrangement uses TRBV12-3 or TRBV12-4 and TRBJ2-7, with D unclear. Trimming shortened V by 3 bases and J by 3 bases, and 6 bases separated the two germline ends. There are 12 residues in the CDR3. CDR3 nucleotides: TGTGCCAGCAGTTTGGTATTCTACGAGCAGTACTTC. It is translated as CASSLVFYEQYF.

This clonotype was picked up one time. This sequence may be a read error, since a much larger clone differs from it by one base. The chain couples TRBV27 to TRBJ2-7, with D maybe TRBD1 (5 bases). Deletions cut 8 bases from V and 3 bases from J, with 17 bases between. The germline V gene has CDR1 MNHEY and CDR2 SMNVEV (reference sequence). CDR3 length: 14 residues. The CDR3, as DNA: TGTGCCAGCCGTCTCACCGCCACAGGCTACGAGCAGTACTTC. It encodes CASRLTATGYEQYF.

About this clonotype: An end of the junction does not agree with germline; a read error may underlie this. This chain uses TRBV4-1 with TRBJ2-1; D remains unclear. In germline, CDR1 is MGHRA, CDR2 YSYEKL. The CDR3 consists of 13 residues. The CDR3 region is CASSQVWANEQFF. The DNA of the CDR3 is TGTGCCAGCAGCCAAGTATGGGCGAATGAGCAGTTCTTC.

The rearrangement links TRBV6-1 to TRBJ1-2; D is ambiguous. V was clipped by 2 bases and J by 8 bases, with 12 bases between them. CDR1 is MNHNS and CDR2 is SASEGT in the germline V gene. The CDR3 spans 13 residues. The CDR3 loop reads CASSELRALGYTF. Here the CDR3 DNA reads TGTGCCAGCAGTGAACTAAGGGCCCTAGGCTACACCTTC.

This sequence joins TRBV2 and TRBJ1-1, with a possible D match to TRBD1 (5 bases). V was cut by 5 bases and J by 6 bases, with 19 bases left in between. This CDR3 is 15 amino acids long. From germline, CDR1 is SNHLY and CDR2 FYNNEI. CDR3 region: CASSRRDGLLPEAFF. The CDR3 nucleotides read TGTGCCAGCAGTCGCCGGGACGGATTGCTCCCTGAAGCTTTCTTT.

The chain is built from TRBV11-2 and TRBJ1-1; no reliable D call. Trimming left V 2 bases short and J 0 bases short, with 4 bases between. The germline V gene encodes CDR1 SGHAT and CDR2 FQNNGV. The CDR3 length is 13 residues. CDR3 protein: CASSLRMNTEAFF. The CDR3 DNA sequence: TGTGCCAGCAGCTTACGGATGAACACTGAAGCTTTCTTT.

The rearrangement joins TRBV7-9 to TRBJ2-5; 7 bases match TRBD1. The trim removed 5 bases at V and 2 bases at J, leaving 11 bases unmatched. Germline CDR1 SEHNR, CDR2 FQNEAQ (reference sequence). CDR3 length: 16 residues. For the CDR3, the DNA is TGTGCCAGCAGCCGCAAGGGGGCAGTCCAACAAGAGACCCAGTACTTC. This sequence encodes CASSRKGAVQQETQYF.

This clonotype was seen ten or more times. V is TRBV7-6 and J is TRBJ1-1; possible D gene TRBD1, 5 bases. V lost 5 bases to trimming and J lost 0 bases, with 7 bases between them. The germline CDR1 and CDR2 sequences are SGHVS and FNYEAQ. The CDR3 covers 13 residues. CDR3 sequence (DNA): TGTGCCAGCAGCCCGACAGTGAACACTGAAGCTTTCTTT. It translates to CASSPTVNTEAFF.